Listed below are T cell receptor beta chains from one sample, sequenced in a study of blood T cell repertoires in COVID-19. Repertoires were generated with immunoSEQ multiplex PCR, while TCRdb's copy carries only in-frame clones and drops some. The data contain around 430,000 clones, about 87% of them singletons. The sample comprised PBMCs or T cells enriched from blood (not recorded which). These receptors all come from a woman aged 45-65 years who had recovered from COVID-19. Both conserved end residues are part of each CDR3. A D gene is named only where the DNA matches it firmly. Not every row has a clone size; where given, it reads once, few, many or a size class.

j_call v_call clone_size d_call cdr3_aa
TRBJ1-3 TRBV2 . . CASSLQGTGNTIYF
TRBJ1-4 TRBV28 . . CASSQPRGEKLFF
TRBJ1-2 TRBV19 . TRBD1 CASTTGGSGYTF
TRBJ1-1 TRBV10-3 . . CAISGTENTEAFF
TRBJ2-1 TRBV12-3/TRBV12-4 . . CASSLAGGPPFF
TRBJ1-4 TRBV19 . TRBD1 CASSTGSMDRVSEKLFF
TRBJ1-4 TRBV14 . TRBD1 CASSRGTVEKLFF
TRBJ2-7 TRBV10-3 once TRBD1 CAISEGRGTEEQYF
TRBJ2-1 TRBV2 . TRBD2 CASSDERGGYNEQFF
TRBJ2-1 TRBV5-1 few . CASSLEAVSNEQFF
TRBJ2-7 TRBV19 . . CATSGGMRAPSYEQYF
TRBJ1-2 TRBV7-8 . . CASSQQIYGYTF
TRBJ2-7 TRBV30 . TRBD2 CAWSPTRTSGGVRRKQYF
TRBJ1-3 TRBV15 . TRBD1 CATSREGTGEALGNTIYF
TRBJ1-5 TRBV20-1 once . CSASLSAGVNQPQHF
TRBJ2-3 TRBV13 once . CASSSGSPTDTQYF
TRBJ1-2 TRBV29-1 . . CSVLVLYGYTF
TRBJ1-5 TRBV7-6 . . CARVNSWYSNQPQHF
TRBJ2-5 TRBV7-9 . . CASSRDLAGETQYF
TRBJ1-4 TRBV28 once TRBD1 CAIGSGTANAEKLFF
TRBJ1-5 TRBV6-5 . TRBD1 CASSPGGVGNQPQHF
TRBJ1-1 TRBV28 . TRBD1 CASSPTDRVRTEAFF
TRBJ2-7 TRBV2 . . CASRGNRVSRSYEQYF
TRBJ2-1 TRBV2 . TRBD2 CASSELAGPSGQFF
TRBJ1-5 TRBV27 . TRBD1 CASSPGTAINQPQHF
TRBJ1-1 TRBV19 . . CASSMVPPEANTEAFF
TRBJ2-3 TRBV20-1 . . CSASLRATDTQYF
TRBJ1-2 TRBV29-1 . . CSVEQGGGYTF
TRBJ2-2 TRBV5-1 . TRBD1 CASDRDRFTGELFF
TRBJ2-1 TRBV27 . . CASSYQGGNEQFF
TRBJ1-6 TRBV11-1 . . CASSLGRENSPLHF
TRBJ1-1 TRBV9 . . CASSSDQRTEAFF
TRBJ1-4 TRBV3-1/TRBV3-2 once TRBD1 CASSKTGTANEKLFF
TRBJ1-5 TRBV6-5 once TRBD1 CASSTQGANQPQHF
TRBJ1-6 TRBV15 . TRBD1 CATSRLRPTPGQENSPLHF
TRBJ2-7 TRBV7-2 . . CASSPGLRSYEQYF
TRBJ2-7 TRBV5-1 . TRBD1 CASSSGTVIYEQYF
TRBJ1-2 TRBV2 . . CASSPIGGNGYTF
TRBJ1-2 TRBV28 . TRBD1 CASSSGQSSYGYTF
TRBJ1-6 TRBV3-1/TRBV3-2 . TRBD1 CASSSSGGSPLHF
TRBJ1-2 TRBV28 . TRBD1 CASSFPGGYILSHGYTF
TRBJ1-1 TRBV3-1/TRBV3-2 . . CASSQVQGRGTEAFF
TRBJ1-5 TRBV28 . TRBD1 CASSQPGQGVWQPQHF
TRBJ1-2 TRBV4-2 . . CASSQYPQAANGYTF
TRBJ2-1 TRBV6-5 . . CASSYVPGHSYNEQFF
TRBJ1-3 TRBV30 . . CAWSVLEGGGNTIYF
TRBJ2-7 TRBV7-6 . . CASSLDQGLTYEQYF
TRBJ2-7 TRBV19 few . CASRPGDSQMEQYF
TRBJ2-1 TRBV13 . TRBD2 CASSPEGLAEYNEQFF
TRBJ1-1 TRBV19 . TRBD1 CASIRTGGSSF
TRBJ2-1 TRBV19 . . CASSIFAGLNNEQFF
TRBJ2-6 TRBV7-9 . . CASSLGAHSGANVLTF
TRBJ1-4 TRBV3-1/TRBV3-2 . . CASSKGAHPDSTGEKLFF
TRBJ2-2 TRBV10-3 . TRBD2 CAISESSGGRLTGELFF
TRBJ2-7 TRBV7-3 . TRBD2 CASSLERGGSYEQYF
TRBJ1-4 TRBV5-5 . . CASSLAEDIRKNEKLFF
TRBJ2-2 TRBV5-1 few TRBD2 CASSRLAGSNTGELFF